This T cell receptor beta chain was recorded in a study of regulatory T cells in long-lasting Graves disease. Both iRepertoire HTBI primers and Arm-PCR of CDR3 regions were used to build the TCR beta libraries. One entry per CDR3 protein results from TCRdb running MiXCR on the multiplex PCR reads. The sample includes 550,000 to 600,000 distinct CDR3 sequences, about 15% of them seen just once. Time point here: newly diagnosed GD, antithyroid drugs for less than 3 months. Extracted PBMC RNA gave rise to the TCR library. This CDR3 region has 13 residues. Germline assignment: CDR1 DFQATT and CDR2 SNEGSKA (reference sequence). Trimming cost V 3 bases and J 5 bases, with 11 bases left between them. The sample was also linked to a second study, of T cells in Graves' hyperthyroidism and ophthalmopathy.

Sequences were derived from peripheral blood mononuclear cells (PBMCs), sampled at new diagnosis, from a patient treated with antithyroid drugs. This chain connects TRBV20-1 to TRBJ1-5; possible D gene TRBD1, 6 bases. This sequence originates from a man between 18 and 29 years old with Graves disease. The CDR3 DNA reads TGCAGTGCTAGTAGGGGGGATCATCAGCCCCAGCATTTT. Its translation is CSASRGDHQPQHF.